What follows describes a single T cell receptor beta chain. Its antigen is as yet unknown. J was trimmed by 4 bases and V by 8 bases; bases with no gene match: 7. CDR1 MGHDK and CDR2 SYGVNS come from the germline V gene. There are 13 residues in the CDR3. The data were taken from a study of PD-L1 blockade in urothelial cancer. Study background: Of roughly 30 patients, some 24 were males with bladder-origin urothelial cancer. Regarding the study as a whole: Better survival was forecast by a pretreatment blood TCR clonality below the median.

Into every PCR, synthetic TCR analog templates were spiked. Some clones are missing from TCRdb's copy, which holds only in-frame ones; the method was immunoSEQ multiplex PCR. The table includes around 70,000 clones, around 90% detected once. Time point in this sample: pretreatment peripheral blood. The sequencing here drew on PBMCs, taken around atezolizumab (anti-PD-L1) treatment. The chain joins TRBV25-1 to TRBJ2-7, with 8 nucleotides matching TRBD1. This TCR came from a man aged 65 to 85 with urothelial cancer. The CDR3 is CASVRQGRYEQYF. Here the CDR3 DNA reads TGTGCCAGCGTCCGACAGGGGAGGTACGAGCAGTACTTC.